This T cell receptor (beta chain) was sequenced in a study of cytomegalovirus exposure and HLA in healthy donors. Overall study context: In an early release, HLA-typed donors contributed some 80 million unique TCR sequences.

Primers included in the PCR were 60 Vbeta and 13 Jbeta primers. Clones were read by immunoSEQ multiplex PCR, and TCRdb kept only the in-frame ones, dropping some. The sample yields some 150,000 clones, 80% seen once. The CDR3 runs 14 residues. Trimming cost V 1 base and J 2 bases, with 8 bases left between them. CDR1 is SGHVS, CDR2 FNYEAQ, per germline. About this clone itself: Antigen: not known.

Regarding the study as a whole: As immune exposure information, only CMV serostatus was available. Earlier analysis found most TCR beta V segments productive about 87% or about 30% of the time. The classifier, whose performance was assessed in both the original and validation cohorts, reportedly diagnosed cytomegalovirus status with high specificity and sensitivity.

The chain has TRBV7-6 and TRBJ2-5; tentatively, D is TRBD2 (5 bases). The sample consisted of PBMCs. The TCR originated in a woman in her 50s in good health and CMV-seronegative. The DNA of the CDR3 is TGTGCCAGCAGCTTAGTCGGCGGGCAAGAGACCCAGTACTTC. It codes for CASSLVGGQETQYF. Combining the CDR3 with reference TRBV7-6 and TRBJ2-5 gives the whole variable domain GAGVSQSPRYKVTKRGQDVALRCDPISGHVSLYWYRQALGQGPEFLTYFNYEAQQDKSGLPNDRFSAERPEGSISTLTIQRTEQRDSAMYRCASSLVGGQETQYFGPGTRLLVL.